These 30 T cell receptor beta chains share one sample of origin, sequenced in a study of cytomegalovirus exposure and HLA in healthy donors. PCR amplification relied on 60 Vbeta primers (plus 13 Jbeta primers). The data were produced by immunoSEQ multiplex PCR, yet TCRdb's version contains in-frame clones alone and is incomplete. The profile covers over 100,000 clones, with 78% appearing a single time and 1.3% to 1.5% taken by the ten largest. The sample taken for sequencing was PBMCs. These receptors all stem from a female donor in good health and CMV-seronegative.

The chain couples TRBV10-2 to TRBJ2-7; no clear D gene. The V end lost 10 bases, the J end lost 0 bases, and 10 bases lay between the germline ends. Germline CDR1 and CDR2: WSHSY and SAAADI. The CDR3 contains 12 residues. For the CDR3, the DNA is TGCGCCACCACAGCAGGCTCCTACGAGCAGTACTTC. Protein product: CATTAGSYEQYF.

The chain links TRBV7-8 to TRBJ1-2; perhaps TRBD1 as D (6 bases). CDR1 is SGHVS, CDR2 FQNEAQ, per germline. Trimming took 2 bases from V and 8 from J, leaving 30 bases between them. The CDR3 length is 19 residues. CDR3 amino acids: CASSLSYIGSTGSSIGYTF. The DNA of the CDR3 is TGTGCCAGCAGCTTATCGTATATCGGTTCTACAGGGTCGTCTATCGGCTACACCTTC.

V and J are TRBV27 and TRBJ1-5; 7 bases align to TRBD1. The CDR3 is 14 residues long. Germline CDR1 reads MNHEY; CDR2 reads SMNVEV (reference sequence). The ends lost 6 bases at V and 7 bases at J; junction bases unmatched: 9. In DNA, the CDR3 is TGTGCCAGCAGGACCGGGACAGACCTGCAGCCCCAGCATTTT. Translating it yields CASRTGTDLQPQHF.

This rearrangement joins TRBV7-9 to TRBJ2-5; 12 bases align to TRBD2. Germline CDR1 is SEHNR and CDR2 is FQNEAQ (reference sequence). Trimming at V came to 4 bases and at J to 2 bases, leaving 11 bases not matched to a gene. This CDR3 is built from 18 residues. CDR3 nucleotides: TGTGCCAGCAGCTATTGGCTAGCGGGAGGGCCAAGGCAAGAGACCCAGTACTTC. As protein: CASSYWLAGGPRQETQYF. Combining the CDR3 with reference TRBV7-9 and TRBJ2-5 gives the whole variable domain DTGVSQNPRHKITKRGQNVTFRCDPISEHNRLYWYRQTLGQGPEFLTYFQNEAQLEKSRLLSDRFSAERPKGSFSTLEIQRTEQGDSAMYLCASSYWLAGGPRQETQYFGPGTRLLVL.

This chain joins TRBV13 and TRBJ2-2; 7 bases match TRBD1. The CDR3 sequence is 16 residues long. CDR1 PRHDT and CDR2 FYEKMQ come from the germline V gene (reference sequence). J was trimmed by 4 bases and V by 4 bases; bases with no gene match: 9. CDR3 sequence reads: CASSSRDSESTGELFF. CDR3 DNA: TGTGCCAGCAGCTCCCGGGACAGCGAAAGCACCGGGGAGCTGTTTTTT. Based on the CDR3 plus reference TRBV13 and TRBJ2-2, the full variable domain is AAGVIQSPRHLIKEKRETATLKCYPIPRHDTVYWYQQGPGQDPQFLISFYEKMQSDKGSIPDRFSAQQFSDYHSELNMSSLELGDSALYFCASSSRDSESTGELFFGEGSRLTVL.

The CDR3 nucleotides are TGTGCCAGCTCCCGGGACAGCCTTACTGGGGCCAACGTCCTGACTTTC. Translating it yields CASSRDSLTGANVLTF. The rearrangement uses TRBV18 and TRBJ2-6; 7 nucleotides line up with TRBD1. The CDR3 consists of 16 residues. The V segment lost 6 bases and the J segment 2 bases; nucleotides outside the gene matches: 7. CDR1 and CDR2 (germline): KGHSH, LQKENI. Full variable domain (rest looked up from reference TRBV18 and TRBJ2-6): NAGVMQNPRHLVRRRGQEARLRCSPMKGHSHVYWYRQLPEEGLKFMVYLQKENIIDESGMPKERFSAEFPKEGPSILRIQQVVRGDSAAYFCASSRDSLTGANVLTFGAGSRLTVL.

CDR3 in DNA: TGCGCCAGCAGCTTGGGGGACGGGACTAATCAGCCCCAGCATTTT. Protein product: CASSLGDGTNQPQHF. V gene TRBV5-1 combines with J gene TRBJ1-5, with D possibly TRBD1 on 5 matching bases. This CDR3 is 15 amino acids long. V gave up 0 bases and J gave up 4 bases, with 11 bases separating them. CDR1 is SGHRS, CDR2 YFSETQ, per germline.

The rearrangement uses TRBV28 and TRBJ2-3, with 9 bases aligning to TRBD2. The germline gives CDR1 MDHEN, CDR2 SYDVKM. Trimming removed 3 bases from V and 2 bases from J; junction bases left unmatched: 9. There are 17 residues in the CDR3. CDR3 sequence: CASSFTREGTDTDTQYF. CDR3 nucleotide sequence: TGTGCCAGCAGTTTTACGCGGGAGGGTACGGACACAGATACGCAGTATTTT.

This chain uses TRBV19 with TRBJ2-2; D is possibly TRBD1 (6 bases). Germline V CDR1 and CDR2: LNHDA, SQIVND (reference sequence). The CDR3 totals 13 residues. Trimming took off 7 bases at V and 5 bases at J, with 11 bases between the two ends. The DNA for the CDR3 is TGTGCCAGTACCCTGGGACATACCGGGGAGCTGTTTTTT. Protein sequence: CASTLGHTGELFF.

V gene TRBV7-9 combines with J gene TRBJ2-7; D gene uncertain. V was pared by 5 bases and J by 3 bases, with 11 bases between. Germline V gene data show CDR1 as SEHNR and CDR2 as FQNEAQ (reference sequence). The CDR3 contains 13 residues. The CDR3 protein is CASSPPSSYEQYF. The CDR3 DNA reads as TGTGCCAGCAGCCCCCCGTCGAGCTACGAGCAGTACTTC.

The CDR3 DNA is TGTGCCAGCAGCTTAGGGGGCTTAGAAGAGACCCAGTACTTC. This translates into CASSLGGLEETQYF. This chain uses TRBV7-2 with TRBJ2-5; possibly TRBD1 for D (5 bases). The CDR3 runs 14 residues. Per germline, CDR1 SGHTA and CDR2 FQGNSA. The V gene lost 1 base and the J gene lost 3 bases, with 9 bases spanning the gap. Together with reference TRBV7-2 and TRBJ2-5, the CDR3 gives the full variable domain: GAGVSQSPSNKVTEKGKDVELRCDPISGHTALYWYRQSLGQGLEFLIYFQGNSAPDKSGLPSDRFSAERTGGSVSTLTIQRTQQEDSAVYLCASSLGGLEETQYFGPGTRLLVL.

The gene calls are TRBV15 and TRBJ2-4; the D gene is possibly TRBD1 (5 bases). V was pared by 2 bases and J by 0 bases, with 11 bases between. The germline V gene has CDR1 LNHNV and CDR2 YYDKDF (reference sequence). The CDR3 is 16 residues long. The CDR3: CATSRSTVLAKNIQYF. In DNA form, the CDR3 reads TGTGCCACCAGCAGATCGACAGTGCTAGCCAAAAACATTCAGTACTTC.

J is TRBJ1-1 and V is TRBV13; D gene ambiguous. The CDR3 runs to 15 residues. Germline V gene lookup returns CDR1 PRHDT and CDR2 FYEKMQ (reference sequence). V was clipped by 4 bases and J by 4 bases, with 16 bases between them. DNA for the CDR3: TGTGCCAGCAGCTCGTACGAGGTAGCGAGCACTGAAGCTTTCTTT. As protein: CASSSYEVASTEAFF.

V is TRBV6-6 and J is TRBJ1-5; D call uncertain. Germline assignment: CDR1 MNHNY and CDR2 SVGAGI (reference sequence). CDR3 length: 15 residues. V lost 1 base to trimming and J lost 7 bases, with 14 bases between them. CDR3 in amino acids: CASSYFFGGAQPQHF. The DNA for the CDR3 is TGTGCCAGCAGTTACTTTTTTGGAGGTGCCCAGCCCCAGCATTTT.

The chain recombines TRBV6-6 with TRBJ1-5; D may be TRBD1 (6 bases). The CDR3 spans 13 residues. V was pared by 7 bases and J by 2 bases, with 9 bases between. CDR1 and CDR2 (germline): MNHNY, SVGAGI (reference sequence). The CDR3 here is CASIRQGNQPQHF. The CDR3 coding sequence is TGTGCCAGCATTAGACAGGGCAATCAGCCCCAGCATTTT.

The chain couples TRBV19 to TRBJ2-4; the D gene is possibly TRBD2 (5 bases). Deletions cut 3 bases from V and 2 bases from J, with 8 bases between. Germline lookup yields CDR1 LNHDA and CDR2 SQIVND (reference sequence). The CDR3 covers 14 residues. DNA for the CDR3: TGTGCCAGTAGTATCGAGGGAACCAAAAACATTCAGTACTTC. Translation gives CASSIEGTKNIQYF.

The rearrangement links TRBV19 to TRBJ2-1, with a weak D call TRBD2 (5 bases). Trimming removed 8 bases at V and 5 bases at J, with 13 bases between. The length of the CDR3 is 13 residues. Looked up from germline, CDR1 is LNHDA and CDR2 is SQIVND (reference sequence). The CDR3 region is CASSPQTNNEQFF. The CDR3 nucleotides read TGTGCCAGTTCGCCTCAGACTAACAATGAGCAGTTCTTC. Together with reference TRBV19 and TRBJ2-1, the CDR3 gives the full variable domain: DGGITQSPKYLFRKEGQNVTLSCEQNLNHDAMYWYRQDPGQGLRLIYYSQIVNDFQKGDIAEGYSVSREKKESFPLTVTSAQKNPTAFYLCASSPQTNNEQFFGPGTRLTVL.

The J gene is TRBJ2-7, the V gene TRBV29-1, with a possible D match to TRBD2 (6 bases). V was cut by 6 bases and J by 0 bases, with 9 bases left in between. CDR3 length: 12 residues. The V gene's germline CDR1 is SQVTM and CDR2 ANQGSEA. This CDR3 is CSVGEDSYEQYF. The CDR3, as DNA: TGCAGCGTAGGGGAGGACTCCTACGAGCAGTACTTC.

This clone was detected only once. The rearrangement links TRBV19 to TRBJ2-1; 7 bases map to TRBD1. The CDR3 is made up of 14 amino acids. V lost 4 bases, J lost 7 bases, and 7 bases stayed unmatched. Germline values: CDR1 LNHDA, CDR2 SQIVND (reference sequence). CDR3 sequence: CASSRGQSGNEQFF. The CDR3 nucleotides are TGTGCCAGTAGTAGGGGACAGTCCGGGAATGAGCAGTTCTTC.

In its sample, this clone was seen a few times. The chain couples TRBV7-2 to TRBJ1-5, with D maybe TRBD1 (6 bases). V lost 4 bases, J lost 5 bases, and 12 bases lay in between. Germline loops: CDR1 SGHTA, CDR2 FQGNSA. CDR3 length equals 14 residues. The CDR3 reads CASSSHRVDQPQHF. The CDR3 DNA follows: TGTGCCAGCAGCTCACACAGGGTAGATCAGCCCCAGCATTTT.

V gene TRBV7-2 combines with J gene TRBJ2-7; 10 nucleotides align to TRBD1. CDR1 is SGHTA and CDR2 is FQGNSA in the germline V gene. The CDR3 covers 14 residues. V lost 5 bases, J lost 5 bases, and 6 bases stayed unmatched. CDR3 coding DNA: TGTGCCAGCAGCCTAGACAGGGGGCTGAACGAGCAGTACTTC. Translation gives CASSLDRGLNEQYF.

This clone was seen a few times. Here the CDR3 reads CASSQRRGGEQYF. DNA for the CDR3: TGTGCCAGCAGCCAAAGGAGGGGTGGCGAGCAGTACTTC. The chain joins TRBV7-2 to TRBJ2-7, with D perhaps matching TRBD2 (6 bases). The CDR3 is made up of 13 amino acids. Germline V gene sequence: CDR1 SGHTA, CDR2 FQGNSA. Trimming stripped 5 bases from V and 6 bases from J, with 14 bases between.

This clone has only one observation. As DNA, the CDR3 is TGTGCCAGCGAAGATCCAGCGTTAGAGACCCAGTACTTC. It is translated as CASEDPALETQYF. The gene calls are TRBV6-1 and TRBJ2-5; D remains unclear. This CDR3 has 13 residues. The V end lost 8 bases, the J end lost 4 bases, and 14 bases lay between the germline ends. Germline assignment: CDR1 MNHNS and CDR2 SASEGT.

This clone was counted a single time. Other DNA sequences within the sample encode an identical CDR3. The chain has TRBV7-2 and TRBJ1-5; D unresolved. V lost 3 bases and J lost 4, with 13 bases in between. Germline-derived CDR1 and CDR2 are SGHTA and FQGNSA. The CDR3 sequence is 15 residues long. Written as DNA, the CDR3 is TGTGCCAGCAGCTTTTCAGGTCTTAGAAATCAGCCCCAGCATTTT. Translating it yields CASSFSGLRNQPQHF.

The chain combines TRBV19 with TRBJ2-5; 7 bases are shared with TRBD1. The V gene's germline CDR1 is LNHDA and CDR2 SQIVND (reference sequence). The J segment lost 5 bases and the V segment lost 4 bases, leaving 7 bases of the junction unmatched. This CDR3 is built from 14 residues. Here the CDR3 reads CASSNRGGSETQYF. The CDR3, as DNA: TGTGCCAGTAGTAACAGGGGTGGATCCGAGACCCAGTACTTC.

The chain employs TRBV9 and TRBJ2-1, with 7 bases identical to TRBD2. Germline V gives CDR1 SGDLS, CDR2 YYNGEE. CDR3 size: 14 residues. V gave up 1 base and J gave up 9 bases; unmatched junction bases: 7. This chain's CDR3 is CASSVRREWGEQFF. CDR3 nucleotides: TGTGCCAGCAGCGTACGGCGGGAGTGGGGTGAGCAGTTCTTC. Variable domain in full (rest from reference TRBV9 and TRBJ2-1): DSGVTQTPKHLITATGQRVTLRCSPRSGDLSVYWYQQSLDQGLQFLIQYYNGEERAKGNILERFSAQQFPDLHSELNLSSLELGDSALYFCASSVRREWGEQFFGPGTRLTVL.

The chain recombines TRBV25-1 with TRBJ1-1, with D perhaps matching TRBD1 (6 bases). The V end lost 5 bases, the J end lost 0 bases, and 13 bases lay between the germline ends. Germline assignment: CDR1 MGHDK and CDR2 SYGVNS. The CDR3 has 15 residues. CDR3 protein: CASSPQTGMNTEAFF. CDR3 bases: TGTGCCAGCAGTCCTCAGACAGGCATGAACACTGAAGCTTTCTTT.

The DNA for the CDR3 is TGTGCCAGCAGTCCTCCGACTAGCGGGAGGGCCGCGAACACCGGGGAGCTGTTTTTT. It codes for CASSPPTSGRAANTGELFF. J is TRBJ2-2 and V is TRBV7-9; 14 positions match TRBD2. V lost 6 bases, J lost 0 bases, and 9 bases stayed unmatched. CDR1 and CDR2 from the germline V gene are SEHNR and FQNEAQ (reference sequence). This CDR3 contains 19 residues.

The chain is built from TRBV9 and TRBJ2-2; D unresolved. The CDR3 has 16 residues. In germline, CDR1 is SGDLS, CDR2 YYNGEE. Trimming removed 0 bases from V and 2 bases from J, with 11 bases in between. The CDR3 region is CASSVDPGRNTGELFF. The CDR3 DNA reads as TGTGCCAGCAGCGTAGATCCAGGCCGTAACACCGGGGAGCTGTTTTTT. The full variable domain, with the rest looked up from reference TRBV9 and TRBJ2-2, is DSGVTQTPKHLITATGQRVTLRCSPRSGDLSVYWYQQSLDQGLQFLIQYYNGEERAKGNILERFSAQQFPDLHSELNLSSLELGDSALYFCASSVDPGRNTGELFFGEGSRLTVL.

This chain connects TRBV7-2 to TRBJ2-5, with 10 bases lining up with TRBD1. Germline-derived CDR1 and CDR2 are SGHTA and FQGNSA. The CDR3 extends over 15 amino acids. Trimming took 3 bases from V and 5 from J; bases not matched to a gene: 6. CDR3 nucleotides: TGTGCCAGCAGCTTGTCGACAGGGGGCTGGGAGACCCAGTACTTC. This sequence encodes CASSLSTGGWETQYF.